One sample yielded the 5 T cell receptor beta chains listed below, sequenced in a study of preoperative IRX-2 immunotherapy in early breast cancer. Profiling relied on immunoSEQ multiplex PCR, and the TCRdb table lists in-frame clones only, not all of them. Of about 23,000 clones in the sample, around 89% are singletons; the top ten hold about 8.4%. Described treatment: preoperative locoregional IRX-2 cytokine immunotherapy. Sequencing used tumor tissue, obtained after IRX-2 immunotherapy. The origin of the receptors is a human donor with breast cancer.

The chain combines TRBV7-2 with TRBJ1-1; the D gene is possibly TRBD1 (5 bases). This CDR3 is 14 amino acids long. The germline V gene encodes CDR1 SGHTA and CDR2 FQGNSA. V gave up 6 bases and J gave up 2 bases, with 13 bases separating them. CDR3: CASRSGRTNTEAFF. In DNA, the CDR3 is TGTGCCAGCAGGTCCGGACGGACAAACACTGAAGCTTTCTTT.

The CDR3 sequence: CASRQTGGRETQYF. The DNA for the CDR3 is TGTGCCAGTAGACAGACAGGGGGACGAGAGACCCAGTACTTC. The chain carries TRBV19 and TRBJ2-5; TRBD1 matches 9 bases. The CDR3 runs 14 residues. The V gene end was trimmed by 6 bases and the J gene end by 4 bases; junction bases not matched to a gene: 6. Germline loops: CDR1 LNHDA, CDR2 SQIVND (reference sequence).

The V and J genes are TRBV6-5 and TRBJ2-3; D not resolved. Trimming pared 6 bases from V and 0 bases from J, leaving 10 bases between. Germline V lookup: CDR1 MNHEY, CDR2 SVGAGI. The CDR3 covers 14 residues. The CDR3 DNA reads TGTGCCAGCAGCCCACGTCCTAGCACAGATACGCAGTATTTT. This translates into CASSPRPSTDTQYF.

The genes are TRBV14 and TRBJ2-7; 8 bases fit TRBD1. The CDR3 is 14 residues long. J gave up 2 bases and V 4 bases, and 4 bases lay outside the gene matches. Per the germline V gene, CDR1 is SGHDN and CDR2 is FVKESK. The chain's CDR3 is CASSPRTGPYEQYF. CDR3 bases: TGTGCCAGCAGCCCCCGGACAGGGCCCTACGAGCAGTACTTC.

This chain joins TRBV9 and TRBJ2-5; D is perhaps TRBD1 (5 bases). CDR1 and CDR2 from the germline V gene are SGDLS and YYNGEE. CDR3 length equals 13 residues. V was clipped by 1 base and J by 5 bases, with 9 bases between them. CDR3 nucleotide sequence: TGTGCCAGCAGCGTAAACAGGTTCGAGACCCAGTACTTC. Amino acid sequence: CASSVNRFETQYF.